This TCR beta chain was identified during a study of blood T cell repertoires in COVID-19. Study information: PBMCs, B-cell-depleted T cells, or T cells provided the cDNA or gDNA that made up the material.

Assay: immunoSEQ multiplex PCR; the TCRdb copy retains only in-frame clones and omits some. The repertoire holds roughly 330,000 clones, with about 89% as singletons. CDR1 MNHEY and CDR2 SMNVEV come from the germline V gene (reference sequence). The CDR3 extends over 13 amino acids. The junction had 5 bases not matched to a gene; V was cut back by 10 bases and J by 3 bases. All recovered Cohort 3 donors got two negative PCRs, got clearance, or saw symptom resolution. The clonotype comes from a woman in her 30s who had recovered from COVID-19. The sequenced sample was PBMCs or T cells enriched from blood (not recorded which). The V gene is TRBV27, the J gene TRBJ2-7; 11 positions agree with TRBD1. Here the CDR3 reads CATGDRGIYEQYF. The CDR3, as DNA: TGTGCCACCGGGGACAGGGGGATCTACGAGCAGTACTTC.